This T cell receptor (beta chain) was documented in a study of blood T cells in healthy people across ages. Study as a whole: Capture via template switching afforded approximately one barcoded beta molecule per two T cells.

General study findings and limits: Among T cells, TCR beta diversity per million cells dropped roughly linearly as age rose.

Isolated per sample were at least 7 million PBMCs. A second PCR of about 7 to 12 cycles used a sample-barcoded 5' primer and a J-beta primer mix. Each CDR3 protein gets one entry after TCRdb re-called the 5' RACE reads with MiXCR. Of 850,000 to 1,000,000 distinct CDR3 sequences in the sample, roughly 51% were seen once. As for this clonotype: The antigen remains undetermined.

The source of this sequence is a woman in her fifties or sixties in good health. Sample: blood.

The CDR3 loop is CASSQDRSGWSSYEQYF. The CDR3 DNA sequence: TGTGCCAGCAGCCAAGATAGATCCGGGTGGAGCTCCTACGAGCAGTACTTC. The genes are TRBV4-2 and TRBJ2-7; D not resolved. This CDR3 is 17 amino acids long. Trimming stripped 0 bases from V and 0 bases from J, with 15 bases between. The V gene's germline CDR1 is LGHNA and CDR2 YNFKEQ.